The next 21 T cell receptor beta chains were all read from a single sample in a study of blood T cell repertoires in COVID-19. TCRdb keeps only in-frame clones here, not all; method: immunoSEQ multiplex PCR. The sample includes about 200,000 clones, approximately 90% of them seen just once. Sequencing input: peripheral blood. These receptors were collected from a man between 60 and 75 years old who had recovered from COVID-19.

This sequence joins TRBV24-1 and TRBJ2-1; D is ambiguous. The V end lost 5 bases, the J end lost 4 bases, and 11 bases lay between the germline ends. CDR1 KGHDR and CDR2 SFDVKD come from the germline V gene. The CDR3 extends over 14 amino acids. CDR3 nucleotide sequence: TGTGCCACCAGTGGGTCCCCACAATACAATGAGCAGTTCTTC. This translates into CATSGSPQYNEQFF.

The CDR3, as DNA: TGCAGTGCTAGTCATACAGGGAGAGTGGACACCGGGGAGCTGTTTTTT. Encoded protein: CSASHTGRVDTGELFF. This rearrangement joins TRBV20-1 to TRBJ2-2; TRBD1 might be the D (6 bases). The CDR3 runs to 16 residues. V lost 3 bases and J 3 bases, leaving 17 bases between the germline ends. Germline CDR1 DFQATT, CDR2 SNEGSKA (reference sequence).

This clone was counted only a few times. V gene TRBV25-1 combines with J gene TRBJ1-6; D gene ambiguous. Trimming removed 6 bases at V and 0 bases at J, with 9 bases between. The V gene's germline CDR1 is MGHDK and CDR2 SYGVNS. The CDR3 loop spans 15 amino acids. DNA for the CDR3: TGTGCCAGCAGCGTAGGGAGCTCCTATAATTCACCCCTCCACTTT. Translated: CASSVGSSYNSPLHF.

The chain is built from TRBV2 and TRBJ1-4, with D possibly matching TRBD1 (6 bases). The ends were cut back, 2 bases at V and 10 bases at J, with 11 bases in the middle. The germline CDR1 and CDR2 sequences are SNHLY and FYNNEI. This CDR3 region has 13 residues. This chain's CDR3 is CASSESGGGKLFF. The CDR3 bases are TGTGCCAGCAGTGAATCGGGAGGGGGAAAACTGTTTTTT.

CDR3 bases: TGTGCCAGCAGCGTCCGGGACAGGGGGCGCGGCGAGCAGTACTTC. This translates into CASSVRDRGRGEQYF. The rearrangement links TRBV9 to TRBJ2-7, with 12 bases identical to TRBD1. J was trimmed by 6 bases and V by 2 bases; bases with no gene match: 6. The CDR3 has 15 amino acids. In germline, CDR1 is SGDLS, CDR2 YYNGEE. The variable domain in full, with the rest retrieved from reference TRBV9 and TRBJ2-7, is DSGVTQTPKHLITATGQRVTLRCSPRSGDLSVYWYQQSLDQGLQFLIQYYNGEERAKGNILERFSAQQFPDLHSELNLSSLELGDSALYFCASSVRDRGRGEQYFGPGTRLTVT.

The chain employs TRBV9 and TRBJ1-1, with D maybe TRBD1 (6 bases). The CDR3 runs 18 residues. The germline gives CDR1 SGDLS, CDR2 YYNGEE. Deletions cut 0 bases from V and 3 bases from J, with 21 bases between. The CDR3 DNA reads TGTGCCAGCAGCGTAGGAACCACTAATATTCCAGGGGACACTGAAGCTTTCTTT. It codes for CASSVGTTNIPGDTEAFF. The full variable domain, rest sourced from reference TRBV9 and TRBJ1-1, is DSGVTQTPKHLITATGQRVTLRCSPRSGDLSVYWYQQSLDQGLQFLIQYYNGEERAKGNILERFSAQQFPDLHSELNLSSLELGDSALYFCASSVGTTNIPGDTEAFFGQGTRLTVV.

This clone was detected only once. The CDR3 DNA is TGTGCCAGCAGTTACAGGGGGCGCGAAGGCTACACCTTC. It codes for CASSYRGREGYTF. The chain joins TRBV12-3 or TRBV12-4 to TRBJ1-2; TRBD1 aligns across 9 bases. The CDR3 has 13 residues. After removal of 4 bases from V and 8 bases from J, the junction contained 5 bases not matched to a gene.

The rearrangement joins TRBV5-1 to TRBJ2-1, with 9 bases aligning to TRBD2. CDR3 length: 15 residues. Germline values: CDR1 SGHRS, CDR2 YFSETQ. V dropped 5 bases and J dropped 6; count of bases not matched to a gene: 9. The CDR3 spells CASSTGLAGSNEQFF. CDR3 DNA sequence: TGCGCCAGCAGTACGGGACTAGCAGGGAGCAATGAGCAGTTCTTC.

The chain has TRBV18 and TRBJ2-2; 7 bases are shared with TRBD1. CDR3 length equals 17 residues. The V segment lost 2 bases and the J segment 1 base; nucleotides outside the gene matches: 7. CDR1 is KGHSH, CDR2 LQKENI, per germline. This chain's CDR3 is CASSPKYPGGNTGELFF. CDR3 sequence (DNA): TGTGCCAGCTCACCAAAATATCCAGGGGGGAACACCGGGGAGCTGTTTTTT.

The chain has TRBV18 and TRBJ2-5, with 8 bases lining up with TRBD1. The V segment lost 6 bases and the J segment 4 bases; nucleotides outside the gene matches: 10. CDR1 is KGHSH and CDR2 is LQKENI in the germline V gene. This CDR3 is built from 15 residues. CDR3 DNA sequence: TGTGCCAGCTCGGCCGACAGGGGCTCGCGAGAGACCCAGTACTTC. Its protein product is CASSADRGSRETQYF.

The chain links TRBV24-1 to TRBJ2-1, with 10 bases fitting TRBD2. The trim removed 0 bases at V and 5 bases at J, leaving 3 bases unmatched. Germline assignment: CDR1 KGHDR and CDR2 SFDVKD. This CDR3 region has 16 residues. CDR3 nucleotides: TGTGCCACCAGTGATTTGACTAGCGGGACCCACAATGAGCAGTTCTTC. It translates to CATSDLTSGTHNEQFF.

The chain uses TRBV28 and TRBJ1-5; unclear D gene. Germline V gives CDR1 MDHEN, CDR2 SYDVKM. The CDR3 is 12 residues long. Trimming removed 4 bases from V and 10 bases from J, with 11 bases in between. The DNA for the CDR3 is TGTGCCAGCAGTTACACGAGGGATCCCCAGCATTTT. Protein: CASSYTRDPQHF.

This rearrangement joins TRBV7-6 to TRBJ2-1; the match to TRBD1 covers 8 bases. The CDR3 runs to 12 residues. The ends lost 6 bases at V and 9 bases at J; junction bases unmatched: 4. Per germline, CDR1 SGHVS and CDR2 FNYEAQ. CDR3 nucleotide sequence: TGTGCCAGCAGTTTGGGGACAGGTGAGCAGTTCTTC. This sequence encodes CASSLGTGEQFF.

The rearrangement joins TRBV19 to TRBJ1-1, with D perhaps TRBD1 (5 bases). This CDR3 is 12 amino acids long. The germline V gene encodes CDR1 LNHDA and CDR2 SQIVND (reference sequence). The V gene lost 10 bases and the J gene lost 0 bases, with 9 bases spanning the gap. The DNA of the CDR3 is TGTGCCATTCAGGGTGTGAACACTGAAGCTTTCTTT. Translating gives CAIQGVNTEAFF. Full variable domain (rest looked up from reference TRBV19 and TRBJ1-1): DGGITQSPKYLFRKEGQNVTLSCEQNLNHDAMYWYRQDPGQGLRLIYYSQIVNDFQKGDIAEGYSVSREKKESFPLTVTSAQKNPTAFYLCAIQGVNTEAFFGQGTRLTVV.

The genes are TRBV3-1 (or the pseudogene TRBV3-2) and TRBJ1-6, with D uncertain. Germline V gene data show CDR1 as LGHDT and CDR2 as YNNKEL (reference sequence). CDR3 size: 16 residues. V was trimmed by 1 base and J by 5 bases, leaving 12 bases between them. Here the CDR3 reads CASSQGAKAHNSPLHF. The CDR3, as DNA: TGTGCCAGCAGCCAAGGAGCGAAAGCCCATAATTCACCCCTCCACTTT.

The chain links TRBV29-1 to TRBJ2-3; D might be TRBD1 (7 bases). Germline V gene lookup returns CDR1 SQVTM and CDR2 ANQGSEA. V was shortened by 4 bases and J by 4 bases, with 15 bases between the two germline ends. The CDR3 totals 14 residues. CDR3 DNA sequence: TGCAGCGTTGGACTGGGCAGGGGGGCAGATACGCAGTATTTT. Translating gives CSVGLGRGADTQYF.

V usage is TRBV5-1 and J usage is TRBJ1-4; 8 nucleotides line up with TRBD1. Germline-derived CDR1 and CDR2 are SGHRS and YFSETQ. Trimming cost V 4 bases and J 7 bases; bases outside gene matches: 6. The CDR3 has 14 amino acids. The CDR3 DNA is TGCGCCAGCAGCCTCAGGGGGCAGGTTGAAAAACTGTTTTTT. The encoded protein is CASSLRGQVEKLFF.

Written as DNA, the CDR3 is TGTGCCAGCAGCCCACGGGCTAGCGGGAGCTCCGGGGAGCTGTTTTTT. Translated, it gives CASSPRASGSSGELFF. This chain links TRBV7-7 with TRBJ2-2, with TRBD2 matching over 10 bases. V lost 5 bases, J lost 6 bases, and 9 bases stayed unmatched. CDR3 length: 16 amino acids. Per germline, CDR1 SSHAT and CDR2 FNYEAQ (reference sequence). The variable domain in full, completed from reference TRBV7-7 and TRBJ2-2, reads GAGVSQSPRYKVTKRGQDVTLRCDPISSHATLYWYQQALGQGPEFLTYFNYEAQPDKSGLPSDRFSAERPEGSISTLTIQRTEQRDSAMYRCASSPRASGSSGELFFGEGSRLTVL.

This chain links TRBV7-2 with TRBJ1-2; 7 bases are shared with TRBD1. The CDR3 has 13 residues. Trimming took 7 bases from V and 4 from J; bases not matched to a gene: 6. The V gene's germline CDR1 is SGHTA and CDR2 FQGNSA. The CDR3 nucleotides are TGTGCCAGCATCCTAGGGGGCACCTATGGCTACACCTTC. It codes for CASILGGTYGYTF.

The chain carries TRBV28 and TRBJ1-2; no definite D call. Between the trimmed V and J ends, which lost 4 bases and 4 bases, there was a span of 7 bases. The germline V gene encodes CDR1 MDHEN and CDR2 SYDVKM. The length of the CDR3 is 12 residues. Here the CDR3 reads CASSSGVYGYTF. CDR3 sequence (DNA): TGTGCCAGCAGTTCCGGGGTCTATGGCTACACCTTC.

CDR3 protein: CASSQRQGRNQPQHF. The CDR3 DNA reads TGCGCCAGCAGTCAGAGACAGGGGAGGAATCAGCCCCAGCATTTT. The rearrangement links TRBV10-2 to TRBJ1-5; TRBD1 matches at 8 bases. Trimming cost V 5 bases and J 4 bases; bases outside gene matches: 7. The CDR3 has 15 amino acids. The germline gives CDR1 WSHSY, CDR2 SAAADI.